Listed below are T cell receptor beta chains from one sample, sequenced in a study of CD8 T cells in ankylosing spondylitis. TCRdb fed the 5' RACE reads into MiXCR, producing one record per CDR3 protein. The sample lists hundreds of thousands of distinct CDR3 sequences; around 25% were seen once. Sequences were obtained from blood, either unsorted or a sorted T cell fraction (not recorded which). Receptor source: a male donor with ankylosing spondylitis or in good health (not recorded which). Both conserved end residues are part of each CDR3.

cdr3_aa	v_call
CASRPGTGVYEQYF	TRBV6-1
CASSSRLDPNNEQFF	TRBV5-1
CVSSLGAGGINEQFF	TRBV12-3/TRBV12-4
CSAVAPPTDTQYF	TRBV20-1
CSVRKETYEQYF	TRBV29-1
CASSEAFGETQYF	TRBV2
CASREFGNTGELFF	TRBV6-1
CASSLTARTDTQYF	TRBV12-3/TRBV12-4
CAAKEAPHGYTF	TRBV6-2/TRBV6-3
CSARPLMVGYTF	TRBV20-1
CAVVQETQYF	TRBV12-3/TRBV12-4
CASSVQGGKETQYF	TRBV6-1
CASSTPGTAYGYTF	TRBV11-1
CSMRDGGPPETQYF	TRBV29-1
CASSQTGIRQETQYF	TRBV7-9
CASSWKGHYGYTF	TRBV6-2/TRBV6-3
CSASPGGQGSYEQYF	TRBV20-1
CASTNTGTATKWEQYF	TRBV6-1
CASSQTINTGELFF	TRBV4-2
CASSVGPVAYNEQFF	TRBV9
CASRGAEAFF	TRBV12-3/TRBV12-4
CASTETGGSTDTQYF	TRBV25-1
CASRRDGFQETQYF	TRBV19
CASSVSGRGTDTQYF	TRBV12-3/TRBV12-4
CASSSSGTAYNEQFF	TRBV7-2
CSVAQGGTEAFF	TRBV29-1
CSASMGLDEQFF	TRBV20-1
CSVAQGRGETQYF	TRBV29-1
CSARDRPIFYNEQFF	TRBV20-1
CASADPGTLQETQYF	TRBV18
CAIKTSGNNEQFF	TRBV10-3
CASSIRDRWGLTEAFF	TRBV12-3/TRBV12-4
CSANLRGPSRPSTDTQYF	TRBV20-1
CASSSTTGAQHF	TRBV6-6
CASSYSLNDWTQYF	TRBV6-2/TRBV6-3
CSVDGVTGDIPSYNEQFF	TRBV29-1
CASSLKEMNTEAFF	TRBV12-3/TRBV12-4
CSASEGIAFF	TRBV20-1
CASSYDGSTDTQYF	TRBV6-5
CASSPPMKPDTQYF	TRBV18
CAGKTSWGEQFF	TRBV2
CASSQDWGKETQYF	TRBV3-1
CASSHRPLGLAGGETQYF	TRBV4-3
CASSVGTADTQYF	TRBV25-1
CASSVVPGSYEQYF	TRBV9
CSVLTGWNTEAFF	TRBV29-1
CSTVATNEKLFF	TRBV20-1
CASSLMSGLYF	TRBV12-3/TRBV12-4
CSVGTGSGSTDTQYF	TRBV29-1
CASTQWEGNQPQHF	TRBV12-3/TRBV12-4
CSATISVRAGEQFF	TRBV20-1
CASTSRLAGGSGRETQYF	TRBV5-1
CSVGRLLQETQYF	TRBV29-1
CSASGGTSVLNEQFF	TRBV20-1
CASRTTSTYEQYF	TRBV12-3/TRBV12-4
CSASQSDNYGYTF	TRBV20-1
CASSQDRVYTEAFF	TRBV12-3/TRBV12-4
CSASGQGMVETQYF	TRBV20-1
CATSREGTGMSEQFF	TRBV15